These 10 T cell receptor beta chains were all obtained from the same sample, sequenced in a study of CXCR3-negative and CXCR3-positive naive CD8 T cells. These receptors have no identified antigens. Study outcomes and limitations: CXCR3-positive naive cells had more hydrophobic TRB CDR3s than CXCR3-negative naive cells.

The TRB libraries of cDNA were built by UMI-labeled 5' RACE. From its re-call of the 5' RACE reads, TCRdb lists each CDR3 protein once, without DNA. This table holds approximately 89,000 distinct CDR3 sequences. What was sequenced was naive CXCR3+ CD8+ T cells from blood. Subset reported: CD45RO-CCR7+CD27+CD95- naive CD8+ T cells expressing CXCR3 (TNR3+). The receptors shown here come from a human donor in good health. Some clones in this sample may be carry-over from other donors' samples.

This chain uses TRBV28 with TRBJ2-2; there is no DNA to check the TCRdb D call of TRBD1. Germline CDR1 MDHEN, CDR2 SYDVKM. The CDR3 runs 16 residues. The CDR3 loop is CASSLSAGADGGELFF. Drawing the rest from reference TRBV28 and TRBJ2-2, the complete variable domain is DVKVTQSSRYLVKRTGEKVFLECVQDMDHENMFWYRQDPGLGLRLIYFSYDVKMKEKGDIPEGYSVSREKKERFSLILESASTNQTSMYLCASSLSAGADGGELFFGEGSRLTVL.

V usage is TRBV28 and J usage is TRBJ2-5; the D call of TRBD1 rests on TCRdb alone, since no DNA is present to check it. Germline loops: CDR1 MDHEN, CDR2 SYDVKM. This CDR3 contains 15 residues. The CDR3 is CASRTGQSLQETQYF.

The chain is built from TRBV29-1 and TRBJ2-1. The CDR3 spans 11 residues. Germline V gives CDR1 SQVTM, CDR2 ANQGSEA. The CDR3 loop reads CSVVGHNEQFF.

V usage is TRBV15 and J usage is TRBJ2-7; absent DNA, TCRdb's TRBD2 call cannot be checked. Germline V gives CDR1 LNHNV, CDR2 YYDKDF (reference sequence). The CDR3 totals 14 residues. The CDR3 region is CATSKREASYEQYF.

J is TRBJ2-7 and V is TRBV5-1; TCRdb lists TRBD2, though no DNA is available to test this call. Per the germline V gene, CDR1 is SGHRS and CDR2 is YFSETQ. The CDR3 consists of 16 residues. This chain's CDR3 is CASSPLTSGAPREQYF. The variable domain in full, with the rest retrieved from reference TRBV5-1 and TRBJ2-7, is KAGVTQTPRYLIKTRGQQVTLSCSPISGHRSVSWYQQTPGQGLQFLFEYFSETQRNKGNFPGRFSGRQFSNSRSEMNVSTLELGDSALYLCASSPLTSGAPREQYFGPGTRLTVT.

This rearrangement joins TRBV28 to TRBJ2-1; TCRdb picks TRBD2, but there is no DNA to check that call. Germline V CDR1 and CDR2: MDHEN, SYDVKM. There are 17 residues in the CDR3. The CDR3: CASSPLLGPRSYNEQFF.

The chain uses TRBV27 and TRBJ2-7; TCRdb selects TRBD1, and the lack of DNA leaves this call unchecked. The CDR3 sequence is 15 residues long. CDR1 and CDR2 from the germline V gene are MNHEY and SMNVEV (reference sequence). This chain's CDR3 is CASSSGAGPSYEQYF.

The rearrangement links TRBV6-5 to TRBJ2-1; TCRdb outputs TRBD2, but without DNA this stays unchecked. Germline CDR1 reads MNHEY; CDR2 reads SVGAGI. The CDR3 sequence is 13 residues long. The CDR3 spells CASRLAQHNEQFF.

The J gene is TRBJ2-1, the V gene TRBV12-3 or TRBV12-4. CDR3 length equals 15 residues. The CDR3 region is CASHHEESSYNEQFF.

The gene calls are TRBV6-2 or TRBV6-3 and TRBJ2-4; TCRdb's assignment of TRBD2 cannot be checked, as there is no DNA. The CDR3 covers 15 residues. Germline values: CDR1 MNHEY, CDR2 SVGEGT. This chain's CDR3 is CASSQGGPIRNIQYF.